A single sample gave rise to the 11 T cell receptor beta chains below, sequenced in a study of T cell repertoires in cytomegalovirus infection. TCRdb fed the reads into MiXCR, producing one record per CDR3 protein. The data show about 350,000 distinct CDR3 sequences, about 35% seen once. No antigen has been assigned to these receptors. Specimen: cultured PBMCs, collected from culture after CMV antigen stimulation. Every receptor here comes from a human donor in good health (CMV status not recorded). Some clones in this sample may be carry-over from other donors' samples.

The chain employs TRBV20-1 and TRBJ1-6; D unclear. The CDR3 extends over 14 amino acids. Looked up from germline, CDR1 is DFQATT and CDR2 is SNEGSKA (reference sequence). V dropped 6 bases and J dropped 7 bases, with 16 bases sitting between them. The CDR3 coding sequence is TGCAGTGCCCCTGGTCAGCCTGTGAATTCACCCCTCCACTTT. It translates to CSAPGQPVNSPLHF.

This clonotype appeared a few times. The V call is TRBV7-9, the J call TRBJ2-5, with D hard to call. Germline V lookup: CDR1 SEHNR, CDR2 FQNEAQ (reference sequence). The CDR3 totals 13 residues. The V gene lost 0 bases and the J gene lost 5 bases, with 7 bases spanning the gap. The CDR3 bases are TGTGCCAGCAGCTTAGCCCCCGTGGAGACCCAGTACTTC. Amino acids: CASSLAPVETQYF.

J is TRBJ1-2 and V is TRBV5-4; 11 positions match TRBD1. This CDR3 has 15 amino acids. V shed 0 bases, J shed 7 bases, and the junction held 5 bases outside the gene matches. Per germline, CDR1 SGHNT and CDR2 YYREEE (reference sequence). CDR3 amino acids: CASSLVRTGGSGYTF. CDR3 DNA sequence: TGTGCCAGCAGCTTGGTACGGACAGGGGGCAGTGGCTACACCTTC.

The chain recombines TRBV5-1 with TRBJ2-1; 13 nucleotides align to TRBD2. The CDR3 has 17 residues. The ends lost 4 bases at V and 4 bases at J; junction bases unmatched: 8. The germline CDR1 and CDR2 sequences are SGHRS and YFSETQ. The CDR3 protein is CASSATSGRFGYNEQFF. CDR3 nucleotide sequence: TGCGCCAGCAGCGCGACTAGCGGGAGGTTCGGGTACAATGAGCAGTTCTTC. The full variable domain, in which reference TRBV5-1 and TRBJ2-1 provide the parts outside the CDR3, is KAGVTQTPRYLIKTRGQQVTLSCSPISGHRSVSWYQQTPGQGLQFLFEYFSETQRNKGNFPGRFSGRQFSNSRSEMNVSTLELGDSALYLCASSATSGRFGYNEQFFGPGTRLTVL.

This chain joins TRBV19 and TRBJ2-1; 8 bases map to TRBD1. This CDR3 has 15 residues. V shed 0 bases and J 2 bases; nucleotides not matched to a gene: 0. In germline, CDR1 is LNHDA, CDR2 SQIVND (reference sequence). The CDR3 reads CASSIEDRAYNEQFF. The CDR3 bases are TGTGCCAGTAGTATAGAGGACAGGGCCTACAATGAGCAGTTCTTC.

The rearrangement links TRBV2 to TRBJ2-6; no clear D gene. Germline CDR1 SNHLY, CDR2 FYNNEI. The germline V and J ends were trimmed by 7 bases and 0 bases, with 13 bases remaining between them. This CDR3 contains 16 residues. The CDR3 here is CASTREQISGANVLTF. In DNA, the CDR3 is TGTGCCAGCACAAGAGAGCAGATCTCTGGGGCCAACGTCCTGACTTTC.

V and J are TRBV29-1 and TRBJ1-5; D uncertain. From germline, CDR1 is SQVTM and CDR2 ANQGSEA. The CDR3 is made up of 13 amino acids. V was clipped by 4 bases and J by 4 bases, with 11 bases between them. The CDR3 loop is CSVAPGLNQPQHF. In DNA form, the CDR3 reads TGCAGCGTTGCTCCCGGTTTAAATCAGCCCCAGCATTTT.

The chain links TRBV4-1 to TRBJ2-2; weak D call: TRBD2 (5 bases). This CDR3 is built from 15 residues. Germline loops: CDR1 MGHRA, CDR2 YSYEKL. Between the trimmed V and J ends, which lost 3 bases and 5 bases, there was a span of 13 bases. The CDR3 DNA is TGCGCCAGCAGCCACTACATAACTAGTACCGGGGAGCTGTTTTTT. Residues: CASSHYITSTGELFF.

In its sample, this clonotype was seen many times. The chain joins TRBV6-2 or TRBV6-3 to TRBJ2-3; D possibly corresponds to TRBD2 (6 bases). Germline V gives CDR1 MNHEY, CDR2 SVGEGT. The CDR3 spans 14 residues. The V end lost 5 bases, the J end lost 6 bases, and 15 bases lay between the germline ends. CDR3 nucleotides: TGTGCCAGCAGTCAAACTAGCATTTGGGATACGCAGTATTTT. Its protein is CASSQTSIWDTQYF.

The chain is built from TRBV7-2 and TRBJ2-2, with TRBD2 matching 14 bases. Germline trimming cut 6 bases from V and 4 bases from J; bases unmatched to any gene: 13. The CDR3 covers 19 residues. The germline gives CDR1 SGHTA, CDR2 FQGNSA. The CDR3 nucleotides read TGTGCCAGCAGTTCCTACGGGACTAGCGGGAGTGGGGTCACCGGGGAGCTGTTTTTT. Amino acids: CASSSYGTSGSGVTGELFF. The full variable domain, completed using reference TRBV7-2 and TRBJ2-2, is GAGVSQSPSNKVTEKGKDVELRCDPISGHTALYWYRQSLGQGLEFLIYFQGNSAPDKSGLPSDRFSAERTGGSVSTLTIQRTQQEDSAVYLCASSSYGTSGSGVTGELFFGEGSRLTVL.

The rearrangement links TRBV12-3 or TRBV12-4 to TRBJ2-3, with D unclear. V dropped 3 bases and J dropped 5 bases, with 9 bases sitting between them. The CDR3 is 13 residues long. The CDR3 sequence is CASSLTSKDTQYF. In DNA form, the CDR3 reads TGTGCCAGCAGTTTGACTTCGAAAGATACGCAGTATTTT.